This entry features one TCR beta chain sequence. Its target is not known. The sample comes from a study of T cell responses to AZD1222 COVID-19 vaccine. General study results and limits: Baseline testing showed seropositivity in only a handful of AZD1222 recipients.

Repertoires were generated with immunoSEQ multiplex PCR, while TCRdb's copy carries only in-frame clones and drops some. The sample holds around 160,000 clones; around nine tenths are singletons and the top ten take around 5.5%. The CDR3 covers 15 residues. In germline, CDR1 is MNHEY, CDR2 SMNVEV (reference sequence). The V end lost 5 bases, the J end lost 5 bases, and 16 bases lay between the germline ends. The source is an adult in good health. The chain combines TRBV27 with TRBJ1-3; a possible D gene is TRBD1 (6 bases). The source material was peripheral blood, sampled on day 0 of AZD1222 vaccination. In DNA, the CDR3 is TGTGCCAGCAGTCCTCAGGGGTCCGGAAGAAACACCATATATTTT. It specifies CASSPQGSGRNTIYF.